Described below is a single TCR beta chain sequence and its context. Its specificity is not known. V shed 6 bases and J shed 7 bases, with 16 bases lying between them. CDR3 length: 14 residues. Germline V CDR1 and CDR2: MNHEY, SMNVEV (reference sequence). This specimen belongs to a study of cytomegalovirus exposure and HLA in healthy donors. The study ran its PCR with 60 Vbeta and 13 Jbeta primers. Assay: immunoSEQ multiplex PCR; the TCRdb copy retains only in-frame clones and omits some. The sample records 310,000 or so clones, 70% to 90% being singletons. Study results and caveats: In an earlier analysis, about 87% or about 30%: the productive usage of most TCR beta V segments.

The TCR was taken from a woman aged 18-29 years in good health and CMV-seronegative. The chain couples TRBV27 to TRBJ1-5; D not certain. The sample consisted of PBMCs. CDR3 coding DNA: TGTGCCAGCAGCCCCCGGCGGGGTGGCCAGCCCCAGCATTTT. Its protein product is CASSPRRGGQPQHF.